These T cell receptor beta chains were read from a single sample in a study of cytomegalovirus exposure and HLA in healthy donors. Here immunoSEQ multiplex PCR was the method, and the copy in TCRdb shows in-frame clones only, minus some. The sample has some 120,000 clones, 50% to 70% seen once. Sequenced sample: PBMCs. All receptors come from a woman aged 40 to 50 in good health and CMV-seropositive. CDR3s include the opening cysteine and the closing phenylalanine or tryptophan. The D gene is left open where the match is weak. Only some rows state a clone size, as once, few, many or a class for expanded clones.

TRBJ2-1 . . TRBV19 CASSSSTYNEQFF TGTGCCAGTAGTTCATCAACCTACAATGAGCAGTTCTTC
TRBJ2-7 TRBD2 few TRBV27 CASSLLVSGSVLEQYF TGTGCCAGCAGTTTATTGGTTAGCGGGAGTGTTTTAGAGCAGTACTTC
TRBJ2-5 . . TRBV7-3 CASSRGNSNQETQYF TGTGCCAGCAGCCGAGGAAACTCAAACCAAGAGACCCAGTACTTC
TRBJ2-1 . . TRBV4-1 CASTGSNEQFF TGCGCCAGCACGGGGAGCAATGAGCAGTTCTTC
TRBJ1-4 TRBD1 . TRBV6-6 CACPRDRNEKLFF TGTGCCTGCCCCCGGGACAGGAATGAAAAACTGTTTTTT
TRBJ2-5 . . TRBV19 CASSIDPGETQYF TGTGCCAGTAGTATAGATCCCGGAGAGACCCAGTACTTC
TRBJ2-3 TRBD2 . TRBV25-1 CASSSLGTRGTDTQYF TGTGCCAGCAGTTCCCTCGGGACTAGGGGCACAGATACGCAGTATTTT
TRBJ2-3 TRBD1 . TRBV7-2 CASTEGDRHYTDTQYF TGTGCCAGCACCGAGGGGGACAGACATTACACAGATACGCAGTATTTT
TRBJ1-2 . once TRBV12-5 CASAWDMTLYGYTF TGTGCTAGTGCCTGGGACATGACCCTCTATGGCTACACCTTC
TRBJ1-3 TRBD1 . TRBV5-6 CASSDPTGPIGNTIYF TGTGCCAGCAGCGATCCGACAGGGCCCATTGGAAACACCATATATTTT
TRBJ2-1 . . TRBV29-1 CSVDNGASVRDEQFF TGCAGCGTTGATAACGGTGCGTCAGTGCGGGATGAGCAGTTCTTC
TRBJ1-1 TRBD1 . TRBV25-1 CASRPTVAGGTEAFF TGTGCCAGCCGACCGACGGTGGCAGGGGGGACTGAAGCTTTCTTT
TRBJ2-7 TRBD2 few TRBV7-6 CASSGGGGSYEQYF TGTGCCAGCAGCGGCGGGGGTGGCTCCTACGAGCAGTACTTC
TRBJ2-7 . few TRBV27 CASSLRASAAYEQYF TGTGCCAGCAGTTTAAGGGCTAGCGCCGCCTACGAGCAGTACTTC
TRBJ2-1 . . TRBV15 CATSRDRSGANNEQFF TGTGCCACCAGCAGAGATCGGAGCGGAGCCAACAATGAGCAGTTCTTC
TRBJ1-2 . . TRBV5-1 CASSDLRGPGYTF TGCGCCAGCAGCGATCTCAGGGGCCCTGGCTACACCTTC
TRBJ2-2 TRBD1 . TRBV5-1 CASSLGQGTGELFF TGCGCCAGCAGCTTGGGACAGGGGACCGGGGAGCTGTTTTTT
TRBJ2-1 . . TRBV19 CASSIHSNEQFF TGTGCCAGTAGTATTCACAGCAATGAGCAGTTCTTC
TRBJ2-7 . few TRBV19 CASSPGQTYEQYF TGTGCCAGTAGCCCCGGACAGACCTACGAGCAGTACTTC